What follows is one T cell receptor (beta chain) and its context. Its matching antigen is unknown. A read error may produce the germline difference seen at one junction end. Donors were systemically healthy Caucasian individuals from Russia aged roughly 6 to 100 years. Samples each had at least 5 micrograms of total RNA extracted. Together with a sample-barcoded 5' primer, a J-beta primer mix was included in a second PCR lasting 7 to 11 cycles. Every cDNA was tagged by a template-switch adaptor with 12 random nucleotides. TCRdb redid the calling of the 5' RACE reads with MiXCR, one entry per CDR3 protein. This table has 1.4 million to 1.5 million distinct CDR3 sequences, around 42% appearing once. The data belong to a study of blood T cells in healthy people across ages. The CDR3 contains 17 residues. Germline CDR1 reads SGHRS; CDR2 reads YFSETQ. General study results and limits: The long-lived group displayed more naive CD4+ cells, plus higher diversity, than the aged donors did.

The V and J genes are TRBV5-1 and TRBJ2-1; 10 bases match TRBD1. The source of this sequence is a woman between 18 and 29 years old in good health. Sample: blood. Written as DNA, the CDR3 is TGCGCCAGCAGCTTGGACACCGGGACAGGGGCCTACAATGAGCTGTTCTTC. This translates into CASSLDTGTGAYNELFF.